This TCR beta chain was found in a study of cytomegalovirus exposure and HLA in healthy donors. CDR1 MNHNS and CDR2 SASEGT come from the germline V gene. The V and J ends lost 2 bases and 1 base respectively, with 9 bases between them. The CDR3 totals 15 residues. Study-level points and caveats: The study put 150 or so TCR beta chains on its list as cytomegalovirus-associated. It was reported that the classifier diagnosed cytomegalovirus status with high specificity and sensitivity in both the original and validation cohorts.

Assay used: immunoSEQ multiplex PCR; TCRdb lists only in-frame clones, some missing. The data contain some 150,000 clones, more than 75% of them singletons. A note on this clone: The antigen is undetermined. This specimen includes other DNA sequences encoding the same CDR3.

The sequence was collected from a man younger than 35 in good health and CMV-seronegative. The genes are TRBV6-1 and TRBJ1-5, with a possible D match to TRBD1 (5 bases). The sample consisted of PBMCs. The CDR3 reads CASSEFGGSNQPQHF. CDR3 nucleotides: TGTGCCAGCAGTGAATTTGGGGGGAGCAATCAGCCCCAGCATTTT.